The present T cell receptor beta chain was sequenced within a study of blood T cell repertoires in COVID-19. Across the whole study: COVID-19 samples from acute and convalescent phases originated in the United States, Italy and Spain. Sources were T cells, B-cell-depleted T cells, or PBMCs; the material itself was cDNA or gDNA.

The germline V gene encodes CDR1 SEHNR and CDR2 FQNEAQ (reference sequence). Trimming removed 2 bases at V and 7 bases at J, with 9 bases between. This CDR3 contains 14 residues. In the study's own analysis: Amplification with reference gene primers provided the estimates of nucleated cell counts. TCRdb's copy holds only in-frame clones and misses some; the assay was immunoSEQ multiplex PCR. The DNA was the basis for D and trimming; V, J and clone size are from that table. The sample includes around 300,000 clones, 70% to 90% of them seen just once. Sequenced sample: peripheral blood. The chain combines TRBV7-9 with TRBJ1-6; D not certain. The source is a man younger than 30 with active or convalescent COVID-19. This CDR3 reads CASSLRLDNSPLHF. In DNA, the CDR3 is TGTGCCAGCAGCTTACGACTCGACAATTCACCCCTCCACTTT.